Listed below are T cell receptor beta chains from one sample, sequenced in a study of regulatory T cells in long-lasting Graves disease. One entry per CDR3 protein results from TCRdb running MiXCR on the multiplex PCR reads. The data contain hundreds of thousands of distinct CDR3 sequences, about 15% of them seen just once; the ten biggest clones take up under 20%. The data also belong to a second study, concerning T cells in Graves' hyperthyroidism and ophthalmopathy.

Sequenced material: peripheral blood mononuclear cells (PBMCs), taken at new diagnosis, from a patient treated with antithyroid drugs. The origin of the receptors is a woman in her 30s with Graves disease. Both conserved end residues are part of each CDR3. The order of the fields is D gene, clone size, J gene, V gene, CDR3 protein, CDR3 DNA. A D gene is named only where the DNA matches it firmly. Clone size appears in some rows only: once, few, many, or a class for an expanded clone.

TRBD1 - TRBJ2-2 TRBV5-1 CASRKTGGDTGELFF TGCGCCAGCAGGAAGACAGGGGGTGATACCGGGGAGCTGTTTTTT
- many TRBJ2-7 TRBV27 CASSPGMWYSYEQYF TGTGCCAGCAGTCCAGGGATGTGGTACTCCTACGAGCAGTACTTC
TRBD1 many TRBJ1-6 TRBV28 CASSLPQGAGNSPLHF TGTGCCAGCAGTCTACCACAGGGGGCGGGTAATTCACCCCTCCACTTT
- many TRBJ2-1 TRBV7-6 CASSLADSSYNEQFF TGTGCCAGCAGCTTAGCGGACAGCTCCTACAATGAGCAGTTCTTC
- few TRBJ1-5 TRBV5-1 CASSFLRNNQPQHF TGCGCCAGCAGCTTTCTAAGAAACAATCAGCCCCAGCATTTT
TRBD2 many TRBJ2-1 TRBV6-9 CASSYGSAGGSYNEQFF TGTGCCAGCAGTTACGGGTCTGCGGGGGGTTCCTACAATGAGCAGTTCTTC
TRBD2 few TRBJ2-2 TRBV7-9 CASRPTSGSTGELFF TGTGCCAGCAGGCCCACTAGCGGGAGCACCGGGGAGCTGTTTTTT
TRBD1 - TRBJ1-5 TRBV7-9 CASSFAGTGKGQPQHF TGTGCCAGCAGCTTCGCCGGGACAGGGAAGGGTCAGCCCCAGCATTTT
- - TRBJ1-2 TRBV3-1 CASSQGGYTF TGTGCCAGCAGCCAAGGTGGCTACACCTTC
TRBD1 - TRBJ2-1 TRBV6-1 CASSDRGSSYNEQFF TGTGCCAGCAGTGACAGGGGGAGCTCCTACAATGAGCAGTTCTTC
- many TRBJ1-2 TRBV6-5 CASSSYGEDGDYGYTF TGTGCCAGCAGTTCTTATGGTGAGGATGGTGACTATGGCTACACCTTC
TRBD2 many TRBJ2-3 TRBV28 CASSSLAGDGDTQYF TGTGCCAGCAGTAGCCTAGCGGGAGACGGGGATACGCAGTATTTT
- few TRBJ1-6 TRBV6-1 CAGSSPLHF TGTGCCGGGTCTTCACCCCTCCACTTT
- many TRBJ1-5 TRBV18 CASSPGQSNQPQHF TGTGCCAGCAGTCCAGGACAAAGCAATCAGCCCCAGCATTTT
TRBD1 few TRBJ2-4 TRBV28 CASSSPGTGRNIQYF TGTGCCAGCAGTTCCCCCGGGACAGGGAGGAACATTCAGTACTTC
TRBD2 few TRBJ2-2 TRBV19 CASSSGGANTGELFF TGTGCCAGTTCCTCGGGGGGAGCGAACACCGGGGAGCTGTTTTTT
- once TRBJ2-1 TRBV24-1 CATSDVRGGNSRNEQFF TGTGCCACCAGTGATGTGCGGGGCGGGAATTCTCGCAATGAGCAGTTCTTC
- few TRBJ2-5 TRBV5-4 CASNSEGQETQYF TGTGCCAGCAACTCCGAAGGCCAAGAGACCCAGTACTTC
TRBD1 few TRBJ1-2 TRBV9 CASSVGGQGALGYTF TGTGCCAGCAGCGTAGGGGGACAGGGGGCGTTAGGCTACACCTTC
- few TRBJ2-7 TRBV18 CASSPATGTYEQYF TGTGCCAGCTCACCAGCTACCGGAACCTACGAGCAGTACTTC
- once TRBJ2-7 TRBV7-9 CASSQDGLGQTYEQYF TGCGCCAGCAGCCAAGACGGACTGGGGCAGACCTACGAGCAGTACTTC
TRBD1 many TRBJ1-6 TRBV2 CASSATGGNSPLHF TGTGCCAGCAGTGCGACAGGGGGGAACTCACCCCTCCACTTT
- few TRBJ2-3 TRBV11-1 CASSLASERPDTQYF TGTGCCAGCAGCTTAGCTTCGGAAAGACCAGATACGCAGTATTTT
TRBD1 few TRBJ1-2 TRBV2 CASIGTGDYGYTF TGTGCCAGCATTGGGACAGGTGACTATGGCTACACCTTC
- - TRBJ1-1 TRBV19 CASSILGGGTEAFF TGTGCCAGTAGTATATTGGGTGGAGGCACTGAAGCTTTCTTT
TRBD1 few TRBJ1-4 TRBV20-1 CSGKQGAQEKLFF TGCAGTGGGAAGCAGGGGGCGCAGGAAAAACTGTTTTTT
TRBD2 - TRBJ2-1 TRBV9 CASSPRLALYNEQFF TGTGCCAGCAGCCCCCGACTAGCTTTATACAATGAGCAGTTCTTC
TRBD2 many TRBJ2-5 TRBV15 CATSRAGLAGAIETQYF TGTGCCACCAGCAGAGCAGGGCTAGCGGGAGCGATTGAGACCCAGTACTTC
- - TRBJ2-7 TRBV20-1 CSVAAPGTGHYEQYF TGCAGTGTCGCCGCTCCCGGGACGGGCCACTACGAGCAGTACTTC